A single sample is the source of the 20 T cell receptor beta chains below, sequenced in a study of blood T cell repertoires in COVID-19. Some clones are missing from TCRdb's copy, which holds only in-frame ones; the method was immunoSEQ multiplex PCR. The sample carries roughly 410,000 clones, 75% to 90% recorded once. Sequencing was carried out using peripheral blood. The origin of the receptors is a woman in her thirties or forties with COVID-19, enrolled during active disease.

A single count supports this clone. This rearrangement joins TRBV19 to TRBJ1-5, with TRBD1 matching 12 bases. With V trimmed by 3 bases and J by 7 bases, 13 bases remained unmatched. Per the germline V gene, CDR1 is LNHDA and CDR2 is SQIVND (reference sequence). This CDR3 contains 18 residues. The CDR3 sequence: CASSMNDGGQGAGQPQHF. CDR3 in DNA: TGTGCCAGTAGTATGAACGACGGGGGACAGGGGGCAGGGCAGCCCCAGCATTTT.

This rearrangement joins TRBV18 to TRBJ2-7, with 9 bases matching TRBD1. Germline CDR1 KGHSH, CDR2 LQKENI. The CDR3 totals 15 residues. V trimming: 5 bases; J trimming: 1 base; junction bases outside the gene matches: 6. The CDR3 loop reads CASSGGQGHSYEQYF. CDR3 in DNA: TGTGCCAGCTCAGGAGGACAGGGGCATTCCTACGAGCAGTACTTC.

The rearrangement joins TRBV6-1 to TRBJ2-2; D ambiguous. Germline V gene lookup returns CDR1 MNHNS and CDR2 SASEGT. Trimming left V 6 bases short and J 5 bases short, with 7 bases between. The CDR3 runs 12 residues. This chain's CDR3 is CASSRETGELFF. The CDR3 nucleotides read TGTGCCAGCAGCCGCGAGACCGGGGAGCTGTTTTTT.

This clone was picked up one time. The V call is TRBV12-5, the J call TRBJ2-1, with 8 positions matching TRBD2. V gave up 0 bases and J gave up 7 bases; unmatched junction bases: 8. The germline CDR1 and CDR2 sequences are LGHNT and FRNRAP. The CDR3 contains 16 residues. CDR3 amino acids: CASGLVLGLGQNEQFF. DNA of the CDR3: TGTGCTAGTGGTTTGGTCCTGGGACTAGGCCAGAATGAGCAGTTCTTC.

The V and J genes are TRBV19 and TRBJ1-1; unclear D gene. V was cut by 3 bases and J by 0 bases, with 8 bases left in between. CDR1 is LNHDA and CDR2 is SQIVND in the germline V gene (reference sequence). CDR3 length: 14 residues. The CDR3 bases are TGTGCCAGTAGTATCCCCTCCCTGAACACTGAAGCTTTCTTT. It specifies CASSIPSLNTEAFF. Full variable domain (rest looked up from reference TRBV19 and TRBJ1-1): DGGITQSPKYLFRKEGQNVTLSCEQNLNHDAMYWYRQDPGQGLRLIYYSQIVNDFQKGDIAEGYSVSREKKESFPLTVTSAQKNPTAFYLCASSIPSLNTEAFFGQGTRLTVV.

The DNA of the CDR3 is TGTGCCAGCTCACCGAAGGGACTAGTGGCTGACGAGCAGTACTTC. Protein product: CASSPKGLVADEQYF. The V call is TRBV18, the J call TRBJ2-7, with 8 positions matching TRBD2. CDR1 is KGHSH and CDR2 is LQKENI in the germline V gene. The J segment lost 5 bases and the V segment lost 3 bases, leaving 9 bases of the junction unmatched. The CDR3 extends over 15 amino acids.

The rearrangement links TRBV12-3 or TRBV12-4 to TRBJ2-2; TRBD1 might be the D (5 bases). With 7 bases removed from V and 2 bases from J, the gap between germline ends came to 8 bases. This CDR3 region has 13 residues. The CDR3 region is CASIRGNTGELFF. The CDR3 bases are TGTGCCAGCATTAGGGGCAACACCGGGGAGCTGTTTTTT.

This clone is a singleton in its sample. The chain links TRBV21-1 to TRBJ1-3. TRBV21-1 is listed as a pseudogene. This CDR3 spans 16 amino acids. CDR3 DNA: TGTGCCAGCAGCAAAGGGAGCGAACCAGAGGGAAACACCATATATTTT. Its protein is CASSKGSEPEGNTIYF.

The chain carries TRBV28 and TRBJ2-4, with 10 bases lining up with TRBD1. This CDR3 comprises 17 residues. Trimming at V came to 2 bases and at J to 4 bases, leaving 8 bases not matched to a gene. Germline V gives CDR1 MDHEN, CDR2 SYDVKM. CDR3 loop: CASSLAGTGQGKNIQYF. As DNA, the CDR3 is TGTGCCAGCAGTTTAGCGGGTACGGGACAGGGGAAAAACATTCAGTACTTC. Variable domain in full (rest from reference TRBV28 and TRBJ2-4): DVKVTQSSRYLVKRTGEKVFLECVQDMDHENMFWYRQDPGLGLRLIYFSYDVKMKEKGDIPEGYSVSREKKERFSLILESASTNQTSMYLCASSLAGTGQGKNIQYFGAGTRLSVL.

V and J are TRBV19 and TRBJ1-2; 12 nucleotides align to TRBD1. This CDR3 spans 15 amino acids. J lost 6 bases, V lost 6 bases, and 8 bases had no gene match. Germline assignment: CDR1 LNHDA and CDR2 SQIVND (reference sequence). CDR3 DNA sequence: TGTGCCAGTAGCCCCGGGACAGGGGGCCCGGATGGCTACACCTTC. As protein: CASSPGTGGPDGYTF.

This sequence joins TRBV5-1 and TRBJ2-7; 9 bases are a match to TRBD1. Germline CDR1 SGHRS, CDR2 YFSETQ. The CDR3 has 17 amino acids. V was pared by 3 bases and J by 3 bases, with 13 bases of the junction left unmatched. CDR3 region: CASSSSPGTGNGYEQYF. The CDR3, as DNA: TGCGCCAGCAGCTCCAGTCCCGGGACAGGGAACGGCTACGAGCAGTACTTC.

This chain joins TRBV28 and TRBJ1-6, with TRBD1 as a possible D gene (6 bases). V lost 10 bases, J lost 6 bases, and 10 bases lay in between. This CDR3 has 12 residues. Germline lookup yields CDR1 MDHEN and CDR2 SYDVKM. The chain's CDR3 is CATLQGNSPLHF. The CDR3 nucleotides read TGTGCCACTTTACAGGGTAATTCACCCCTCCACTTT.

J is TRBJ2-2 and V is TRBV7-2, with D maybe TRBD1 (7 bases). Trimming left V 4 bases short and J 6 bases short, with 9 bases between. This CDR3 has 13 amino acids. The V gene's germline CDR1 is SGHTA and CDR2 FQGNSA. The CDR3 spells CASSSRGAGELFF. The CDR3 coding sequence is TGTGCCAGCAGCTCCAGGGGGGCCGGGGAGCTGTTTTTT.

The rearrangement links TRBV7-2 to TRBJ1-1; no clear D. Trimming removed 0 bases at V and 7 bases at J, with 9 bases between. CDR3 size: 13 residues. Germline V gene sequence: CDR1 SGHTA, CDR2 FQGNSA. The CDR3 loop reads CASSLASESEAFF. In DNA form, the CDR3 reads TGTGCCAGCAGCTTAGCGAGTGAAAGTGAAGCTTTCTTT.

The rearrangement links TRBV7-2 to TRBJ1-6; 7 nucleotides line up with TRBD1. The J segment lost 7 bases and the V segment lost 3 bases, leaving 6 bases of the junction unmatched. There are 15 residues in the CDR3. The germline CDR1 and CDR2 sequences are SGHTA and FQGNSA. CDR3 amino acids: CASSFRTGWNSPLHF. CDR3 bases: TGTGCCAGCAGCTTCCGGACAGGTTGGAATTCACCCCTCCACTTT.

This chain connects TRBV10-2 to TRBJ1-3; 8 bases line up with TRBD1. The CDR3 spans 17 residues. J was trimmed by 2 bases and V by 1 base; bases with no gene match: 7. CDR1 and CDR2 (germline): WSHSY, SAAADI. CDR3 sequence: CASSEFRLTGAGNTIYF. The CDR3 DNA sequence: TGCGCCAGCAGTGAGTTCCGGTTGACAGGGGCTGGAAACACCATATATTTT.

V is TRBV11-2 and J is TRBJ2-1; 13 bases align to TRBD2. This CDR3 has 16 amino acids. Unmatched junction bases numbered 7, after V lost 5 bases and J lost 6 bases. CDR1 and CDR2 (germline): SGHAT, FQNNGV. The CDR3 DNA reads TGTGCCAGCAGCCCAACTAGCGGGAGGGCGGGCAATGAGCAGTTCTTC. Translated, it gives CASSPTSGRAGNEQFF. The variable domain in full, with the rest retrieved from reference TRBV11-2 and TRBJ2-1, is EAGVAQSPRYKIIEKRQSVAFWCNPISGHATLYWYQQILGQGPKLLIQFQNNGVVDDSQLPKDRFSAERLKGVDSTLKIQPAKLEDSAVYLCASSPTSGRAGNEQFFGPGTRLTVL.

The V gene is TRBV5-4, the J gene TRBJ1-2; TRBD1 agrees at 7 bases. CDR3 size: 15 residues. J lost 6 bases, V lost 5 bases, and 13 bases had no gene match. Germline CDR1 is SGHNT and CDR2 is YYREEE (reference sequence). The CDR3 loop reads CASSPGQDLRDGYTF. CDR3 bases: TGTGCCAGCAGTCCCGGACAGGACCTACGGGATGGCTACACCTTC.

The genes are TRBV28 and TRBJ2-1; a weak D match, TRBD2 (5 bases). The CDR3 is 12 amino acids. CDR1 and CDR2 from the germline V gene are MDHEN and SYDVKM. Trimming removed 6 bases at V and 9 bases at J, with 12 bases between. The CDR3 is CASRTSSFEQFF. The CDR3 DNA follows: TGTGCCAGCAGGACTTCTAGCTTTGAGCAGTTCTTC.

The genes are TRBV6-5 and TRBJ1-3; 7 bases line up with TRBD1. V trimming: 4 bases; J trimming: 2 bases; junction bases outside the gene matches: 2. Germline V gene lookup returns CDR1 MNHEY and CDR2 SVGAGI. This CDR3 contains 14 residues. In DNA form, the CDR3 reads TGTGCCAGCAGTTTTGGGACAGCTGGAAACACCATATATTTT. Protein: CASSFGTAGNTIYF.